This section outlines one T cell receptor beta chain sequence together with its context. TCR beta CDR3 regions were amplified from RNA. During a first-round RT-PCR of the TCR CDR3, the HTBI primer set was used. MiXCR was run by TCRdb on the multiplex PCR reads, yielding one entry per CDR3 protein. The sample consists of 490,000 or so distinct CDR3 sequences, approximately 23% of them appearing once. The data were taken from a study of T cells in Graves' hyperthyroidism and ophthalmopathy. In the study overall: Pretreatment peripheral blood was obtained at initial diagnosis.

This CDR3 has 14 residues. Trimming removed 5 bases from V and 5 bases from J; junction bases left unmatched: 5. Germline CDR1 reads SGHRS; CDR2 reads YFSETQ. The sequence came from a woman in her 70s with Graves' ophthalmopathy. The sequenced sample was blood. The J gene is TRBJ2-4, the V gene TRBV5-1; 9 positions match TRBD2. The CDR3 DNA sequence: TGCGCCAGCAGGCCTAGCGGGATCCAAAACATTCAGTACTTC. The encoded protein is CASRPSGIQNIQYF.